This passage covers 29 T cell receptor beta chains from one sample sequenced in a study of OX40 agonist ivuxolimab in advanced cancers. Library preparation used the immunoSEQ multiplex PCR assay. TCRdb obtained this table from immuneACCESS and retained in-frame rearrangements with V and J assigned. These tables miss some clones; where compared with another copy, unresolved V genes account for less than half of the shortfall, and the remainder is unexplained. The sample has approximately 77,000 clones on record, approximately 85% of them singletons. The ten top clones hold 2% to 2.5% of the sample. This specimen consisted of CD4+ or CD8+ T cells sorted from blood, obtained in a trial of the OX40 agonist ivuxolimab. The receptors originated from an adult with an advanced solid tumor such as melanoma, head and neck, liver or kidney cancer.

This chain links TRBV28 with TRBJ1-1; the match to TRBD1 covers 9 bases. The V and J ends lost 7 bases and 5 bases, in that order; junction bases with no gene match: 11. This CDR3 spans 15 amino acids. CDR1 MDHEN and CDR2 SYDVKM come from the germline V gene. CDR3 loop: CASILSGTGKTEAFF. For the CDR3, the DNA is TGTGCCAGCATCCTCTCCGGGACAGGGAAGACTGAAGCTTTCTTT.

J is TRBJ2-7 and V is TRBV9, with a possible D match to TRBD2 (6 bases). V was pared by 0 bases and J by 3 bases, with 10 bases between. Germline lookup yields CDR1 SGDLS and CDR2 YYNGEE. The CDR3 spans 14 residues. In DNA, the CDR3 is TGTGCCAGCAGCGTAGGAGGTAGCGGCTACGAGCAGTACTTC. Its translation: CASSVGGSGYEQYF. The full variable domain, rest sourced from reference TRBV9 and TRBJ2-7, is DSGVTQTPKHLITATGQRVTLRCSPRSGDLSVYWYQQSLDQGLQFLIQYYNGEERAKGNILERFSAQQFPDLHSELNLSSLELGDSALYFCASSVGGSGYEQYFGPGTRLTVT.

The CDR3 nucleotides are TGTGCCAGTAGTAGGCCACTGCCGAGCAATTCACCCCTCCACTTT. It translates to CASSRPLPSNSPLHF. V usage is TRBV19 and J usage is TRBJ1-6; D remains unclear. The CDR3 has 15 amino acids. CDR1 LNHDA and CDR2 SQIVND come from the germline V gene (reference sequence). With 4 bases removed from V and 7 bases from J, the gap between germline ends came to 14 bases.

This rearrangement joins TRBV7-2 to TRBJ2-2; TRBD2 aligns across 7 bases. Per germline, CDR1 SGHTA and CDR2 FQGNSA. This CDR3 comprises 14 residues. The J segment lost 7 bases and the V segment lost 5 bases, leaving 7 bases of the junction unmatched. The chain's CDR3 is CASSRTPSGGELFF. In DNA, the CDR3 is TGTGCCAGCAGCCGTACCCCTAGCGGCGGGGAGCTGTTTTTT.

This sequence joins TRBV9 and TRBJ1-2; 7 bases map to TRBD1. V gave up 3 bases and J gave up 0 bases; unmatched junction bases: 5. The CDR3 runs 15 residues. Looked up from germline, CDR1 is SGDLS and CDR2 is YYNGEE. For the CDR3, the DNA is TGTGCCAGCAGCGGGGGACAGAGAACTAACTATGGCTACACCTTC. It specifies CASSGGQRTNYGYTF.

The V and J genes are TRBV28 and TRBJ1-6, with a possible D match to TRBD1 (6 bases). V gave up 3 bases and J gave up 5 bases, with 8 bases separating them. This CDR3 has 14 amino acids. CDR1 is MDHEN, CDR2 SYDVKM, per germline. CDR3 region: CASSFGQHNSPLHF. The CDR3 DNA follows: TGTGCCAGCAGTTTTGGACAGCATAATTCACCCCTCCACTTT.

The chain recombines TRBV27 with TRBJ1-6; D remains unclear. Germline CDR1 MNHEY, CDR2 SMNVEV (reference sequence). The CDR3 runs to 12 residues. Trimming shortened V by 6 bases and J by 6 bases, and 6 bases separated the two germline ends. The CDR3 DNA is TGTGCCAGCAGCTTCCCTAATTCACCCCTCCACTTT. Protein product: CASSFPNSPLHF.

The V and J genes are TRBV28 and TRBJ1-6; D remains ambiguous. The CDR3 spans 13 residues. V lost 6 bases to trimming and J lost 7 bases, with 10 bases between them. From germline, CDR1 is MDHEN and CDR2 SYDVKM. The CDR3 region has the DNA TGTGCCAGCAGGGGTCCCAGGAATTCACCCCTCCACTTT. Protein sequence: CASRGPRNSPLHF.

The gene calls are TRBV7-9 and TRBJ2-5, with 10 bases matching TRBD2. Germline loops: CDR1 SEHNR, CDR2 FQNEAQ (reference sequence). The trim removed 7 bases at V and 3 bases at J, leaving 5 bases unmatched. The CDR3 contains 14 residues. The CDR3 coding sequence is TGTGCCAGCACGTTAGCGGGAGGTGAAGAGACCCAGTACTTC. Translation gives CASTLAGGEETQYF.

In regard to this clone: Other nucleotide sequences in the sample specify the same CDR3. The V call is TRBV10-3, the J call TRBJ1-2, with 10 bases matching TRBD1. J gave up 4 bases and V 2 bases, and 4 bases lay outside the gene matches. Germline lookup yields CDR1 ENHRY and CDR2 SYGVKD. The CDR3 has 15 amino acids. The CDR3 loop reads CAISEGTGAPYGYTF. Written as DNA, the CDR3 is TGTGCCATCAGTGAGGGGACAGGGGCGCCCTATGGCTACACCTTC.

J is TRBJ2-1 and V is TRBV5-1; D remains unclear. Trimming took off 0 bases at V and 7 bases at J, with 17 bases between the two ends. Germline CDR1 and CDR2: SGHRS and YFSETQ. This CDR3 spans 16 amino acids. The DNA of the CDR3 is TGCGCCAGCAGCTTGGCGGGTGCTACTCAATGGAATGAGCAGTTCTTC. This sequence encodes CASSLAGATQWNEQFF.

The chain has TRBV5-8 and TRBJ2-2; 8 bases align to TRBD1. The germline gives CDR1 SGHTS, CDR2 YDEGEE. With 9 bases clipped from V and 2 bases from J, the junction kept 9 bases outside the gene matches. This CDR3 has 15 residues. CDR3 residues: CANPGQVTNTGELFF. The CDR3, as DNA: TGTGCCAACCCGGGACAGGTGACTAACACCGGGGAGCTGTTTTTT.

The chain carries TRBV5-5 and TRBJ1-5, with a weak D call TRBD1 (5 bases). V dropped 3 bases and J dropped 4 bases, with 14 bases sitting between them. The CDR3 covers 15 residues. Germline V gene data show CDR1 as SGHKS and CDR2 as YYEKEE (reference sequence). CDR3 bases: TGTGCCAGCAGCTCGGCCGGGACCAAGAATCAGCCCCAGCATTTT. This codes for CASSSAGTKNQPQHF.

The V call is TRBV6-5, the J call TRBJ1-2; tentatively, D is TRBD1 (5 bases). The CDR3 loop spans 13 amino acids. CDR1 and CDR2 (germline): MNHEY, SVGAGI. Between the trimmed V and J ends, which lost 4 bases and 3 bases, there was a span of 9 bases. Written as DNA, the CDR3 is TGTGCCAGCAGTTCCAGGGCAGACTATGGCTACACCTTC. It yields the protein CASSSRADYGYTF.

This chain uses TRBV5-4 with TRBJ2-2, with D unclear. The CDR3 runs 14 residues. Germline-derived CDR1 and CDR2 are SGHNT and YYREEE (reference sequence). V lost 0 bases, J lost 5 bases, and 8 bases lay in between. This CDR3 reads CASSLGTVTGELFF. DNA for the CDR3: TGTGCCAGCAGCTTGGGGACCGTAACCGGGGAGCTGTTTTTT.

V gene TRBV7-9 combines with J gene TRBJ2-7; perhaps TRBD2 as D (6 bases). V was shortened by 1 base and J by 2 bases, with 15 bases between the two germline ends. This CDR3 spans 16 amino acids. Per the germline V gene, CDR1 is SEHNR and CDR2 is FQNEAQ (reference sequence). The CDR3 DNA follows: TGTGCCAGCAGCTTAGGCGGAGGAGGGGCCGCCTACGAGCAGTACTTC. As protein: CASSLGGGGAAYEQYF.

The chain couples TRBV7-2 to TRBJ2-2; 9 bases are shared with TRBD2. CDR1 is SGHTA and CDR2 is FQGNSA in the germline V gene. Trimming cost V 3 bases and J 5 bases; bases outside gene matches: 13. The length of the CDR3 is 18 residues. The CDR3 sequence is CASSFGTSLGGKTGELFF. CDR3 sequence (DNA): TGTGCCAGCAGCTTTGGGACTAGCCTCGGGGGGAAAACCGGGGAGCTGTTTTTT. Supplemented by reference TRBV7-2 and TRBJ2-2, the full variable domain reads GAGVSQSPSNKVTEKGKDVELRCDPISGHTALYWYRQSLGQGLEFLIYFQGNSAPDKSGLPSDRFSAERTGGSVSTLTIQRTQQEDSAVYLCASSFGTSLGGKTGELFFGEGSRLTVL.

As to this clone: Other DNA sequences in the sample encode the same CDR3. V gene TRBV5-4 combines with J gene TRBJ2-7; no definite D call. The germline gives CDR1 SGHNT, CDR2 YYREEE (reference sequence). V lost 0 bases and J 0 bases, leaving 10 bases between the germline ends. The CDR3 extends over 15 amino acids. For the CDR3, the DNA is TGTGCCAGCAGCTTGGGGCAGCAAAGCTCCTACGAGCAGTACTTC. It encodes CASSLGQQSSYEQYF.

V and J are TRBV6-1 and TRBJ1-2; a weak D match, TRBD1 (6 bases). The CDR3 is 13 amino acids. CDR1 and CDR2 from the germline V gene are MNHNS and SASEGT. V was clipped by 5 bases and J by 7 bases, with 14 bases between them. DNA for the CDR3: TGTGCCAGCAGTTATGTCAGGGGTAGTGGCTACACCTTC. Protein product: CASSYVRGSGYTF.

This clone was detected once. The rearrangement joins TRBV5-5 to TRBJ1-5; D possibly corresponds to TRBD1 (6 bases). Germline V gene sequence: CDR1 SGHKS, CDR2 YYEKEE (reference sequence). Trimming removed 1 base from V and 7 bases from J, with 18 bases in between. This CDR3 contains 16 residues. The CDR3, as DNA: TGTGCCAGCAGCTTGATTCACGCGGGGGCCGGGCAGCCCCAGCATTTT. It translates to CASSLIHAGAGQPQHF.

The chain couples TRBV30 to TRBJ1-4; maybe TRBD1 (6 bases). This CDR3 spans 14 amino acids. Germline V lookup: CDR1 GTSNPN, CDR2 SVGIG (reference sequence). Trimming left V 0 bases short and J 8 bases short, with 13 bases between. CDR3 sequence: CAWSVRGAGEKLFF. CDR3 DNA sequence: TGTGCCTGGAGTGTGCGGGGGGCTGGGGAAAAACTGTTTTTT.

The chain combines TRBV7-2 with TRBJ1-4; D might be TRBD1 (5 bases). V lost 5 bases and J lost 0, with 10 bases in between. The CDR3 consists of 15 residues. The germline V gene has CDR1 SGHTA and CDR2 FQGNSA. CDR3 sequence: CASSGGDTTNEKLFF. As DNA, the CDR3 is TGTGCCAGCAGCGGGGGGGATACAACTAATGAAAAACTGTTTTTT.

V gene TRBV5-6 combines with J gene TRBJ2-3, with D perhaps TRBD1 (6 bases). Germline lookup yields CDR1 SGHDT and CDR2 YYEEEE. V lost 4 bases and J lost 7, with 13 bases in between. The CDR3 sequence is 13 residues long. CDR3 protein: CASSPTGYNTQYF. CDR3 nucleotides: TGTGCCAGCAGCCCTACAGGGTACAATACGCAGTATTTT.

The chain uses TRBV7-3 and TRBJ2-7; 7 bases align to TRBD2. The length of the CDR3 is 13 residues. The trim removed 1 base at V and 4 bases at J, leaving 1 base unmatched. In germline, CDR1 is SGHTA, CDR2 FQGTGA. The CDR3 coding sequence is TGTGCCAGCAGCTTAAAAGCGGGATACGAGCAGTACTTC. The encoded protein is CASSLKAGYEQYF.

The chain couples TRBV29-1 to TRBJ1-2; 7 bases map to TRBD1. Germline CDR1 and CDR2: SQVTM and ANQGSEA. This CDR3 contains 13 residues. J was trimmed by 6 bases and V by 4 bases; bases with no gene match: 8. The CDR3 here is CSVALRQGHGYTF. The CDR3 DNA follows: TGCAGCGTTGCCCTGCGACAGGGCCATGGCTACACCTTC. The full variable domain, rest sourced from reference TRBV29-1 and TRBJ1-2, is SAVISQKPSRDICQRGTSLTIQCQVDSQVTMMFWYRQQPGQSLTLIATANQGSEATYESGFVIDKFPISRPNLTFSTLTVSNMSPEDSSIYLCSVALRQGHGYTFGSGTRLTVV.

The rearrangement links TRBV19 to TRBJ1-3, with D uncertain. Germline lookup yields CDR1 LNHDA and CDR2 SQIVND (reference sequence). CDR3 length: 15 amino acids. V lost 2 bases to trimming and J lost 0 bases, with 8 bases between them. CDR3 DNA sequence: TGTGCCAGTAGTATACCGGCAGACTCTGGAAACACCATATATTTT. Translated: CASSIPADSGNTIYF.

This chain connects TRBV28 to TRBJ2-3; tentatively, D is TRBD2 (6 bases). Trimming removed 8 bases from V and 6 bases from J, with 24 bases in between. Germline V gives CDR1 MDHEN, CDR2 SYDVKM. The CDR3 spans 16 residues. The CDR3 region has the DNA TGTGCCAGCTTACCTCCCGGGAGCCAGTTAGCGGATACGCAGTATTTT. Translation gives CASLPPGSQLADTQYF.

This chain links TRBV6-6 with TRBJ2-7; D gene uncertain. The germline V gene encodes CDR1 MNHNY and CDR2 SVGAGI (reference sequence). The CDR3 runs to 13 residues. Trimming took off 2 bases at V and 3 bases at J, with 8 bases between the two ends. The CDR3 sequence is CASSYIGGYEQYF. As DNA, the CDR3 is TGTGCCAGCAGTTACATTGGCGGCTACGAGCAGTACTTC.

The V gene is TRBV7-2, the J gene TRBJ2-2; 7 bases line up with TRBD1. V lost 5 bases to trimming and J lost 12 bases; unmatched junction nucleotides: 6. From germline, CDR1 is SGHTA and CDR2 FQGNSA. This CDR3 spans 12 amino acids. The CDR3 here is CASSTNRGKLFF. The CDR3 DNA sequence: TGTGCCAGCAGCACCAACAGGGGAAAGCTGTTTTTT.